The clone carrying this T cell receptor beta chain has a handful of counts. The antigen is undetermined. Since a much larger clone is just one base distant, this may be a read error. In the same sample, other DNA sequences code for this CDR3. Every patient underwent thyroid surgery untreated. The data stem from a study of metastatic and nonmetastatic thyroid tumors. Study context: Comparison of repertoires was carried out across blood and tumor or nodule tissue from malignant and benign thyroid patients. Study findings and constraints: The study reportedly found significantly higher TCR beta diversity in malignant thyroid tumors than benign nodules, in blood and tumor.

TCRdb re-called the PCR reads with MiXCR. The sample has approximately 38,000 clones, roughly a sixth seen once; the top ten hold 9.9%. Germline lookup yields CDR1 MNHEY and CDR2 SVGEGT. The CDR3 spans 16 residues. The J gene is TRBJ2-3, the V gene TRBV6-2 or TRBV6-3; 8 bases are shared with TRBD1. This receptor was taken from a female donor with papillary thyroid cancer or a benign thyroid nodule (not recorded which). Some clones in this sample may be carry-over from other donors' samples. Material for sequencing was tumor tissue. The CDR3, as DNA: TGTGCCAGCAGTCCCCAGGGGGCGCCGTTTATTGATACGCAGTACTTT. Its translation is CASSPQGAPFIDTQYF.